The 14 T cell receptor beta chains below come from one sample, sequenced in a study of T cell clusters in autoimmune cytopenias. TRB amplification used 250 ng of peripheral blood genomic DNA. TRB was amplified by touch-down multiplex PCR, primer pools A and B combined. TCRdb reworked the multiplex PCR reads into one entry per CDR3 protein, no DNA. The repertoire table contains some 7,600 distinct CDR3 sequences. Sequencing was performed on peripheral blood. The receptors shown here come from a human donor with an autoimmune cytopenia or autoimmune hepatitis (not recorded which).

The chain uses TRBV5-1 and TRBJ2-3; lacking DNA, the TRBD1 call made by TCRdb goes unchecked. The CDR3 is 13 residues long. Germline values: CDR1 SGHRS, CDR2 YFSETQ. CDR3 sequence: CASSPGAGDTQYF.

The gene calls are TRBV7-9 and TRBJ2-7. The germline gives CDR1 SEHNR, CDR2 FQNEAQ (reference sequence). The CDR3 contains 12 residues. The CDR3 reads CASSDTRAEQYF.

The CDR3 region is CATKGAQYTEAFF. The gene calls are TRBV6-1 and TRBJ1-1. Per germline, CDR1 MNHNS and CDR2 SASEGT. The CDR3 extends over 13 amino acids.

Frequency places this clonotype as medium-sized. The chain uses TRBV12-3 or TRBV12-4 and TRBJ2-1; as DNA is missing, the TRBD2 call by TCRdb cannot be tested. The CDR3 has 15 residues. CDR3 amino acids: CASSHPRGGLIEQFF.

The chain links TRBV12-3 or TRBV12-4 to TRBJ2-5; TCRdb selects TRBD1, and the lack of DNA leaves this call unchecked. The CDR3 runs 14 residues. The CDR3 protein is CASSHEQGRETQYF.

Judged by frequency, this clonotype is medium-sized (0.01 to 0.1%). This chain connects TRBV15 to TRBJ2-1; the D gene TCRdb calls, TRBD1, cannot be checked with no DNA. The CDR3 is 14 residues long. The germline gives CDR1 LNHNV, CDR2 YYDKDF (reference sequence). This CDR3 reads CATSRAAPRSEQFF.

The chain carries TRBV20-1 and TRBJ2-3; the D gene TCRdb calls, TRBD2, cannot be checked with no DNA. This CDR3 comprises 14 residues. Germline CDR1 reads DFQATT; CDR2 reads SNEGSKA (reference sequence). CDR3 region: CSAPRGSRADTQYF.

The chain combines TRBV19 with TRBJ1-1; TCRdb indicates TRBD1, and absent DNA this call remains unverified. The length of the CDR3 is 12 residues. Germline V gene data show CDR1 as LNHDA and CDR2 as SQIVND (reference sequence). CDR3 sequence: CASFLWGGEVFF.

This clonotype is identified as medium-sized from frequency. V usage is TRBV7-6 and J usage is TRBJ2-3. CDR3 length equals 13 residues. Germline V gives CDR1 SGHVS, CDR2 FNYEAQ. CDR3 amino acids: CASSPQITDTQYF.

This chain joins TRBV12-3 or TRBV12-4 and TRBJ2-3. CDR3 size: 11 residues. CDR3 sequence reads: CASSPDRTQYF.

The chain carries TRBV30 and TRBJ1-4; TCRdb proposes TRBD1, but this gene call is untestable without DNA. This CDR3 comprises 14 residues. Germline CDR1 and CDR2: GTSNPN and SVGIG (reference sequence). The CDR3 is CAWGTGTTNEKLFF.

V usage is TRBV6-5 and J usage is TRBJ1-6. CDR1 and CDR2 from the germline V gene are MNHEY and SVGAGI. CDR3 length: 14 amino acids. The chain's CDR3 is CASRRSSYNSPLHF.

The gene calls are TRBV18 and TRBJ2-2. Germline V CDR1 and CDR2: KGHSH, LQKENI. This CDR3 region has 14 residues. This CDR3 reads CASSPDINTGELFF.

This clonotype shows up as medium-sized by frequency. The gene calls are TRBV13 and TRBJ2-3; TCRdb lists TRBD2, though no DNA is available to test this call. Germline V gene lookup returns CDR1 PRHDT and CDR2 FYEKMQ (reference sequence). This CDR3 comprises 15 residues. The CDR3 spells CASSLGTRSADTQYF. Full variable domain (outside the CDR3, taken from reference TRBV13 and TRBJ2-3): AAGVIQSPRHLIKEKRETATLKCYPIPRHDTVYWYQQGPGQDPQFLISFYEKMQSDKGSIPDRFSAQQFSDYHSELNMSSLELGDSALYFCASSLGTRSADTQYFGPGTRLTVL.